This T cell receptor beta chain was observed in a study of Ad26.COV2.S vaccination and SARS-CoV-2 variants. The overall study: Participants got Ad26.COV2.S intramuscularly, once or twice 56 days apart.

Treatment described: around 19 received Ad26.COV2.S at low or high dose, single or two shots; about 5 received placebo; per-sample allocation not given. Samples came from day 63 after the first vaccine or placebo injection. This CDR3 region has 14 residues. V lost 1 base, J lost 6 bases, and 9 bases lay in between. CDR1 is SGHNT and CDR2 is YENEEA in the germline V gene. Clones were read by immunoSEQ multiplex PCR, and TCRdb kept only the in-frame ones, dropping some. Counted here are about 680,000 clones, 89% occurring once; the ten biggest clones make up around 1.4%. The sample was peripheral blood, taken in a trial of Ad26.COV2.S vaccine versus placebo. This sequence joins TRBV11-3 and TRBJ2-2, with no clear D. The clonotype comes from a person aged 18-60 years who received the Ad26.COV2.S COVID-19 vaccine or a placebo. CDR3 in DNA: TGTGCCAGCAGCTTAGGGCCAATAGCCGGGGAGCTGTTTTTT. It codes for CASSLGPIAGELFF.